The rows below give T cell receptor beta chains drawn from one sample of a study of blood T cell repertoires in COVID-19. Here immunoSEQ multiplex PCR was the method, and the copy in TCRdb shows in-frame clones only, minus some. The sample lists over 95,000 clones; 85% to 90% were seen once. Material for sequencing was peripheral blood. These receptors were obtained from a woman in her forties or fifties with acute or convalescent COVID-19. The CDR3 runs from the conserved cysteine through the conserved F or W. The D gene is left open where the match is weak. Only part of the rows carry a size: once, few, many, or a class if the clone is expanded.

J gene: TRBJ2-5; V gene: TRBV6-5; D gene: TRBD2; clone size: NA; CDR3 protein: CASSYVKRGTGTQYF; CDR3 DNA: TGTGCCAGCAGTTACGTAAAGCGGGGGACGGGGACCCAGTACTTC
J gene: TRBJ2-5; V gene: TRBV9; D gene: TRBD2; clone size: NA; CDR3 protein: CASSPSGAGVETQYF; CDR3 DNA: TGTGCCAGCAGCCCCTCCGGAGCGGGAGTAGAGACCCAGTACTTC
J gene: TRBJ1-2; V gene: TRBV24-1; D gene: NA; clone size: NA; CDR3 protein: CATRGASSYGYTF; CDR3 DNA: TGTGCCACCAGGGGAGCAAGTAGCTATGGCTACACCTTC
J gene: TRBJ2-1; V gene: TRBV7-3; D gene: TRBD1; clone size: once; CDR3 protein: CASSRTGGHEQFF; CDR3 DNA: TGTGCCAGCAGCCGGACAGGGGGCCATGAGCAGTTCTTC
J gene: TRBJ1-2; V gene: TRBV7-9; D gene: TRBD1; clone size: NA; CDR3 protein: CASSLALTDRGSLYGYTF; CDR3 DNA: TGTGCCAGCAGCTTGGCCCTTACGGACAGGGGAAGCCTCTATGGCTACACCTTC
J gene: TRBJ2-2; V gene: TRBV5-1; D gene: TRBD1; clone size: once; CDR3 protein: CASSEQGANTGELFF; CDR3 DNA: TGCGCCAGCAGCGAACAGGGGGCGAACACCGGGGAGCTGTTTTTT
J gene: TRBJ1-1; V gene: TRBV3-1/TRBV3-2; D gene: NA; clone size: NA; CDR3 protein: CASSQVTRTNTEAFF; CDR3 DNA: TGTGCCAGCAGCCAAGTTACCAGAACGAACACTGAAGCTTTCTTT
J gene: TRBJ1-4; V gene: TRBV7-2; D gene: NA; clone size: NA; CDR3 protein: CASSLLFGNVNEKLFF; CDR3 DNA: TGTGCCAGCAGCCTTCTATTCGGGAACGTCAATGAAAAACTGTTTTTT
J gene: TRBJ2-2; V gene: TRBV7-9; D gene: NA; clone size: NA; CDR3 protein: CASGRERTGELFF; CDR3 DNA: TGTGCCAGCGGCCGGGAGCGGACCGGGGAGCTGTTTTTT
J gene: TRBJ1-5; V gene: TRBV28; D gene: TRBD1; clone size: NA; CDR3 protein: CASSFRPRGLQPQHF; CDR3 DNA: TGTGCCAGCAGTTTCCGGCCCAGGGGGCTTCAGCCCCAGCATTTT
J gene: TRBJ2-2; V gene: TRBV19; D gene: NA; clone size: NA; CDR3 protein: CASSPRGSGELFF; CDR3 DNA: TGTGCCAGTAGTCCGAGGGGGTCCGGGGAGCTGTTTTTT
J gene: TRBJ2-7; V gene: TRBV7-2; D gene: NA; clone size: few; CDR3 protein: CASSISRPQGEQYF; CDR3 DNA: TGTGCCAGCAGCATATCACGGCCCCAGGGGGAGCAGTACTTC
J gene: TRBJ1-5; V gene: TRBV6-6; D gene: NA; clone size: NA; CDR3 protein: CASSHLGVWGEEQPQHF; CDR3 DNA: TGTGCCAGCAGTCACCTGGGGGTTTGGGGGGAGGAACAGCCCCAGCATTTT
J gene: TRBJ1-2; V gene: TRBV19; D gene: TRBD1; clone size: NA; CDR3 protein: CASWDRTPYGYTF; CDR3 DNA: TGTGCCAGTTGGGACAGGACCCCATATGGCTACACCTTC
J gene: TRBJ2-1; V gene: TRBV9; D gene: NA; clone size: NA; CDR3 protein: CASSDRDHYNEQFF; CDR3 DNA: TGTGCCAGCAGCGACAGGGATCACTACAATGAGCAGTTCTTC
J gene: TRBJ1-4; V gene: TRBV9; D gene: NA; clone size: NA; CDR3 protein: CASSVDLAGGLFF; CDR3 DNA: TGTGCCAGCAGCGTAGACCTTGCGGGGGGACTGTTTTTT
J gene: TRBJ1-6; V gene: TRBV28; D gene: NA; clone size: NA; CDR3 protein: CASSLGGRGSPLHF; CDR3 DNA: TGTGCCAGCAGTTTAGGGGGCAGAGGTTCACCCCTCCACTTT
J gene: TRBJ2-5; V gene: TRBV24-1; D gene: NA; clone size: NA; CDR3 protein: CATSDRGSGETQYF; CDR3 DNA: TGTGCCACCAGTGATCGGGGGAGTGGGGAGACCCAGTACTTC
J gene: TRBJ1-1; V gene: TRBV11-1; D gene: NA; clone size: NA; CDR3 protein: CASSSQGNTEAFF; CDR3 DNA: TGTGCCAGCAGCTCACAGGGGAACACTGAAGCTTTCTTT
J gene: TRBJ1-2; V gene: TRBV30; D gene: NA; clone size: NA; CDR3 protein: CAWSAAGEGGYTF; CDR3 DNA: TGTGCCTGGAGTGCCGCGGGGGAAGGCGGCTACACCTTC
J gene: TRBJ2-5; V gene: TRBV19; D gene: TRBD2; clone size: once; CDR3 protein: CASSPQLAGNQETQYF; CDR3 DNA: TGTGCCAGTAGTCCACAACTAGCGGGGAACCAAGAGACCCAGTACTTC
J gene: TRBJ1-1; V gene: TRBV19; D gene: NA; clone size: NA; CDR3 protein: CASYQGGMNTEAFF; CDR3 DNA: TGTGCCAGTTACCAGGGTGGGATGAACACTGAAGCTTTCTTT
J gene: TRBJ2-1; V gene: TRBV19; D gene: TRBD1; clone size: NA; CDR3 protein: CASSIKAGGLYNEQFF; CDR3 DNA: TGTGCCAGTAGTATCAAGGCAGGGGGCCTCTACAATGAGCAGTTCTTC
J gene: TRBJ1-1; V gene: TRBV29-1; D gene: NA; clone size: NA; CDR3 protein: CSAYPRESGALRTEAFF; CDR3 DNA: TGCAGCGCCTACCCTCGGGAATCAGGGGCCCTGAGGACTGAAGCTTTCTTT
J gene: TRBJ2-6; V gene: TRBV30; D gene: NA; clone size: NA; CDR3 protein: CAWSFTGANVLTF; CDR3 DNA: TGTGCCTGGAGTTTCACTGGGGCCAACGTCCTGACTTTC
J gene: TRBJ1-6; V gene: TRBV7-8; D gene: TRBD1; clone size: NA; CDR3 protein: CASSFGTGSASYNSPLHF; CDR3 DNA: TGTGCCAGCAGCTTCGGGACAGGATCAGCCTCCTATAATTCACCCCTCCACTTT
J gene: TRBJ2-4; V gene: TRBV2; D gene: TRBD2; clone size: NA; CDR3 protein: CASSERLAGDEVKNIQYF; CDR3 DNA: TGTGCCAGCAGTGAAAGGCTAGCGGGAGATGAAGTCAAAAACATTCAGTACTTC
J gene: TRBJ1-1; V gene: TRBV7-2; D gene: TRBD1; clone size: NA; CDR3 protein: CASSLDRVNTEAFF; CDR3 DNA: TGTGCCAGCAGCCTGGACAGGGTTAACACTGAAGCTTTCTTT
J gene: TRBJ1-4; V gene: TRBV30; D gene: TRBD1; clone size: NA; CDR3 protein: CAWLPGLGPQGDEKLFF; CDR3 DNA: TGTGCCTGGTTACCGGGCCTAGGTCCGCAGGGGGATGAAAAACTGTTTTTT
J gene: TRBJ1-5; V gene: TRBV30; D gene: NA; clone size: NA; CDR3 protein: CAWSERGNQPQHF; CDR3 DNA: TGTGCCTGGAGTGAGCGGGGCAATCAGCCCCAGCATTTT
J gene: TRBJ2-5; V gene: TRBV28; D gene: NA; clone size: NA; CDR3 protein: CASSPARGTTQETQYF; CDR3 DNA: TGTGCCAGCTCCCCCGCGCGGGGGACAACACAAGAGACCCAGTACTTC
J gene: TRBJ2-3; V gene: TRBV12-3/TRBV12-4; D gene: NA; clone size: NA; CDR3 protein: CASSSSTDTQYF; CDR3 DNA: TGTGCCAGCAGTTCAAGCACAGATACGCAGTATTTT
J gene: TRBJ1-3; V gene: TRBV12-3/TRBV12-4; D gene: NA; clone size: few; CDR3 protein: CASRGGGNTIYF; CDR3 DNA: TGTGCCAGCAGGGGAGGTGGAAACACCATATATTTT
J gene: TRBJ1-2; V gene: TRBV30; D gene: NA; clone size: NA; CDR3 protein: CAWSVLNSRTGGYTF; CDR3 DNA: TGTGCCTGGAGTGTACTCAACAGCCGTACGGGGGGCTACACCTTC
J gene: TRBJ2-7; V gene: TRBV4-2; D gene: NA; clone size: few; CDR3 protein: CASSQGRGQGTHEQYF; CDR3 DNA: TGTGCCAGCAGCCAAGGACGAGGGCAGGGGACCCACGAGCAGTACTTC
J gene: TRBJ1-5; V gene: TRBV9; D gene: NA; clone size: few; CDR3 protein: CASGSGSNQPQHF; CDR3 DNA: TGTGCCAGCGGATCGGGTAGCAATCAGCCCCAGCATTTT
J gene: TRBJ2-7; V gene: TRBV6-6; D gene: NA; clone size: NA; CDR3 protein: CASSYVAGFYEQYF; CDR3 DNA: TGTGCCAGCAGTTACGTCGCGGGATTCTACGAGCAGTACTTC
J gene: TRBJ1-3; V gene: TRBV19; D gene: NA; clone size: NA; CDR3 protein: CASSSIGQSGNTIYF; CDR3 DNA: TGTGCCAGTAGTTCAATCGGACAGTCAGGAAACACCATATATTTT
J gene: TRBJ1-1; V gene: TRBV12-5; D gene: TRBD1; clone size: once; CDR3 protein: CASGLQGAYTEAFF; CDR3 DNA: TGTGCTAGTGGTCTACAGGGGGCTTACACTGAAGCTTTCTTT
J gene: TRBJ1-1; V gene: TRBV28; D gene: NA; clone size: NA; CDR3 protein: CASSYRVTEAFF; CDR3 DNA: TGTGCCAGCAGTTACAGGGTCACTGAAGCTTTCTTT
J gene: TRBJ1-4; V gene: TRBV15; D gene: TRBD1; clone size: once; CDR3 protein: CATSATGVANEKLFF; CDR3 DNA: TGTGCCACCAGTGCAACAGGGGTGGCTAATGAAAAACTGTTTTTT
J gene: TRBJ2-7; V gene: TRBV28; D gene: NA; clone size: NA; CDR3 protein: CASSLMVSRQYF; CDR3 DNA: TGTGCCAGCAGTTTAATGGTTTCGCGCCAGTACTTC
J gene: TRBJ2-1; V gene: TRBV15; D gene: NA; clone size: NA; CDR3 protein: CATSSSYNEQFF; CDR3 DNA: TGTGCCACCAGCAGCAGCTACAATGAGCAGTTCTTC
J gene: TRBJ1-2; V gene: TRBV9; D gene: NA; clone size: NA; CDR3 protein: CASSVEGSPYAGYTF; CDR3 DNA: TGTGCCAGCAGCGTCGAGGGATCCCCCTATGCTGGCTACACCTTC
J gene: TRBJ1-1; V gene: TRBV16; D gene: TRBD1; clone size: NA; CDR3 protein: CASSRPGTGGQNTEAFF; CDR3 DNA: TGTGCCAGCAGCCGACCCGGGACAGGGGGGCAGAACACTGAAGCTTTCTTT
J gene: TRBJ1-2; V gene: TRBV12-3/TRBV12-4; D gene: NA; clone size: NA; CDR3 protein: CASTLGRTKGYTF; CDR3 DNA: TGTGCCAGCACCCTTGGGCGGACTAAGGGCTACACCTTC
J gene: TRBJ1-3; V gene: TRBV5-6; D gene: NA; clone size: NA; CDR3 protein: CASSLLRSGNTIYF; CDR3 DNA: TGTGCCAGCAGCTTGCTGCGCTCTGGAAACACCATATATTTT
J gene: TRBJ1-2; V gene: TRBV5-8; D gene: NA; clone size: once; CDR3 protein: CASSFVQGIGGGGYTF; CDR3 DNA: TGTGCCAGCAGCTTTGTACAGGGAATAGGCGGTGGTGGCTACACCTTC
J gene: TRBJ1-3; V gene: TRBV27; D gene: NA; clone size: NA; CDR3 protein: CASGATGNTIYF; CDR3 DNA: TGTGCCAGCGGGGCGACGGGAAACACCATATATTTT
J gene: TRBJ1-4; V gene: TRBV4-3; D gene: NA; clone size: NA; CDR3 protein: CASSQDTGEKLFF; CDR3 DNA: TGCGCCAGCAGCCAAGATACGGGGGAAAAACTGTTTTTT
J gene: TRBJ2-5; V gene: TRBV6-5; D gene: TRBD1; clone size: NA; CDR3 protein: CASSPGTGEETQYF; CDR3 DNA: TGTGCCAGCAGTCCCGGGACAGGGGAAGAGACCCAGTACTTC
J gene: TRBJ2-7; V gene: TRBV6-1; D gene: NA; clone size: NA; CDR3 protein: CASSDVLGLEQYF; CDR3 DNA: TGTGCCAGCAGTGACGTTTTGGGGCTCGAGCAGTACTTC
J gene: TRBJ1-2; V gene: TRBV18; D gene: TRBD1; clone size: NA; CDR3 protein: CASSPSRDRAYYTF; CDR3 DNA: TGTGCCAGCTCACCATCCCGGGACAGGGCGTACTACACCTTC
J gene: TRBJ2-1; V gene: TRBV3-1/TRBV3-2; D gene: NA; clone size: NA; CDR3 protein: CASSQDAGAGEQFF; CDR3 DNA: TGTGCCAGCAGCCAAGATGCGGGGGCAGGCGAGCAGTTCTTC